These T cell receptor beta chains were read from a single sample in a study of cytomegalovirus exposure and HLA in healthy donors. Generated by immunoSEQ multiplex PCR, the TCRdb table keeps only in-frame clones and is missing some. The sample holds tens of thousands of clones, around 79% seen once. The sample comprised PBMCs. The origin of the receptors is a female donor in good health and CMV-seronegative. The CDR3 runs from the conserved cysteine through the conserved F or W. D genes are given only for firm matches. The size of a clone is reported for some rows only, either as once, few or many, or as a class for expanded clones.

V gene,clone size,D gene,J gene,CDR3 DNA,CDR3 protein
TRBV7-9,few,TRBD2,TRBJ2-3,TGTGCCAGCAGCTTAGTAGGTCTAGCGGGGGATACGCAGTATTTT,CASSLVGLAGDTQYF
TRBV5-1,once,TRBD2,TRBJ2-1,TGCGCCAGCAGCTTGGAGGCTAGCGGGCGCCGTCCTGAGTTCTTC,CASSLEASGRRPEFF
TRBV28,.,.,TRBJ1-5,TGTGCCAGCAGCCGGTCGGGGAGCAATCAGCCCCAGCATTTT,CASSRSGSNQPQHF
TRBV28,.,TRBD2,TRBJ2-7,TGTGCCAGCACCACTAGCGCCTACGAGCAGTACTTC,CASTTSAYEQYF
TRBV10-2,.,.,TRBJ2-7,TGCGCCAGCAGTAGGGGAAGAGCCTACGAGCAGTACTTC,CASSRGRAYEQYF
TRBV7-9,.,.,TRBJ2-7,TGTGCCAGCAGCTTAGCCGGGTCAATCTACGAGCAGTACTTC,CASSLAGSIYEQYF
TRBV15,.,TRBD2,TRBJ2-5,TGTGCCACCAGCACCTTCAAGCGGGGTGAAGAGACCCAGTACTTC,CATSTFKRGEETQYF
TRBV2,.,.,TRBJ1-5,TGTGCCAGCAGAGGAGGGGCGGATCAGCCCCAGCATTTT,CASRGGADQPQHF
TRBV28,.,TRBD2,TRBJ2-7,TGTGCCAGCAACCCGGGAGGGACCTTACCCGAGCAGTACTTC,CASNPGGTLPEQYF
TRBV5-1,.,.,TRBJ1-2,TGCGCCAGCAGTCTAGGGGGGACTAGCTATGGCTACACCTTC,CASSLGGTSYGYTF
TRBV28,.,.,TRBJ2-5,TGTGCCAGCAGTTTGACCGGGGAAGAGACCCAGTACTTC,CASSLTGEETQYF
TRBV2,few,.,TRBJ2-7,TGTGCCAGCAGTGAACACGGGGGGCTCTACGAGCAGTACTTC,CASSEHGGLYEQYF
TRBV30,.,.,TRBJ1-2,TGTGCCTGGAGTGTACGGGAGGGGGAGGGCTACACCTTC,CAWSVREGEGYTF
TRBV6-5,.,TRBD2,TRBJ2-7,TGTGCCAGCAGTTCGGGACTAGCGGGAGCCGAGCAGTACTTC,CASSSGLAGAEQYF
TRBV28,.,.,TRBJ2-1,TGTGCCAGCAGTTATTCAAAGGACTACAACAATGAGCAGTTCTTC,CASSYSKDYNNEQFF
TRBV18,.,.,TRBJ1-5,TGTGCCAGCTCGGAAGGGGCGGGGCAGCCCCAGCATTTT,CASSEGAGQPQHF
TRBV6-4,.,TRBD2,TRBJ2-1,TGTGCCAGCAGCCGACTAGCGGACTACAATGAGCAGTTCTTC,CASSRLADYNEQFF
TRBV4-1,.,.,TRBJ2-5,TGCGCCAGCAGCCAAGAGAACAGCCGGGAGACCCAGTACTTC,CASSQENSRETQYF
TRBV7-2,.,.,TRBJ1-3,TGTGCCAGCAGCTTAGCCCTACGGACGGACTCTGGGAACACCATATATTTT,CASSLALRTDSGNTIYF
TRBV5-5,.,TRBD1,TRBJ1-1,TGTGCCAGCAGCTCGAGGGGGACAGTGAACACTGAAGCTTTCTTT,CASSSRGTVNTEAFF
TRBV7-2,.,.,TRBJ1-2,TGTGCCAGCAGCTTAGATAGCCATGGCTACACCTTC,CASSLDSHGYTF
TRBV28,.,.,TRBJ1-2,TGTGCCAGCAGTTTGCAGGGGTATGGCTACACCTTC,CASSLQGYGYTF
TRBV6-1,.,TRBD1,TRBJ1-1,TGTGCCAGCAGCAAGGGACAGGCGCCGAACACTGAAGCTTTCTTT,CASSKGQAPNTEAFF
TRBV4-1,.,TRBD2,TRBJ2-5,TGCGCCAGCAGCCAAGACCAATACGAGCGGGACCCCCGGTACTTC,CASSQDQYERDPRYF
TRBV7-9,.,.,TRBJ2-4,TGTGCCAGCACCGAGACAGTATCTAGCGTAATCGGAAGCATTCAGTACTTC,CASTETVSSVIGSIQYF
TRBV6-1,.,.,TRBJ1-5,TGTGCCAGCAGTGAATCTTTGGGGGGGATTAGCAATCAGCCCCAGCATTTT,CASSESLGGISNQPQHF
TRBV5-1,.,TRBD1,TRBJ2-7,TGCGCCAGCAGCTCCGGACAGGGGGCTACGAACGAGCAGTACTTC,CASSSGQGATNEQYF
TRBV6-6,.,.,TRBJ2-5,TGTGCCAGCAGTTACGCCGGACTCCAAGAGACCCAGTACTTC,CASSYAGLQETQYF
TRBV5-1,.,TRBD1,TRBJ2-7,TGCGCCAGCAGCGTGGGGACAGGATCCTACGAGCAGTACTTC,CASSVGTGSYEQYF
TRBV5-1,once,TRBD1,TRBJ1-4,TGCGCCAGCAGCTGGGGGGGACAGGAGAATGAAAAACTGTTTTTT,CASSWGGQENEKLFF
TRBV5-1,.,TRBD1,TRBJ2-7,TGCGCCAGCAGCTTGAGGGCCATCCGGGACAGCAGCCTTTACGAGCAGTACTTC,CASSLRAIRDSSLYEQYF
TRBV7-2,.,TRBD1,TRBJ2-7,TGTGCCAGCAGCTTGACAGGGACCTACGAGCAGTACTTC,CASSLTGTYEQYF
TRBV28,.,TRBD2,TRBJ2-5,TGTGCCAGCAGTCGGGGGGGCGAAGAGACCCAGTACTTC,CASSRGGEETQYF
TRBV30,.,.,TRBJ2-2,TGTGCCTGGCGGAGGGGTGTCACCGGGGAGCTGTTTTTT,CAWRRGVTGELFF
TRBV28,.,TRBD1,TRBJ2-1,TGTGCCAGCGGGGGACAGGGGGCAGTCAATGAGCAGTTCTTC,CASGGQGAVNEQFF
TRBV4-1,.,.,TRBJ2-7,TGCGCCAGCAGCCAATGGCTGTCCTACGAGCAGTACTTC,CASSQWLSYEQYF
TRBV28,.,TRBD1,TRBJ1-5,TGTGCCAGCAGTTTCACGGACAGGGATCAGCCCCAGCATTTT,CASSFTDRDQPQHF
TRBV28,.,.,TRBJ2-2,TGTGCCAGCAGTTACGGGAGTTCGAACACCGGGGAGCTGTTTTTT,CASSYGSSNTGELFF
TRBV5-1,.,.,TRBJ2-7,TGCGCCAGCAGCGCCTCCTCCCAGGGATACGAGCAGTACTTC,CASSASSQGYEQYF
TRBV6-5,few,.,TRBJ1-1,TGTGCCAGCAGACACAGGGACACTGAAGCTTTCTTT,CASRHRDTEAFF
TRBV5-1,.,TRBD1,TRBJ2-5,TGCGCCAGCAGCGCATACAGGGGGCGACAAGAGACCCAGTACTTC,CASSAYRGRQETQYF
TRBV23-1,.,.,TRBJ2-5,TGCGCCAGCAGGGACACGGAAGAGACCCAGTACTTC,CASRDTEETQYF
TRBV25-1,.,.,TRBJ1-2,TGTGCCAGCAGCACAGGGCCCCTTAACTATGGCTACACCTTC,CASSTGPLNYGYTF
TRBV9,.,TRBD2,TRBJ2-1,TGTGCCAGCAGCGTAGCAGCGGGGACTAGCGGGAGGAACGAGCAGTTCTTC,CASSVAAGTSGRNEQFF
TRBV7-3,.,TRBD1,TRBJ2-2,TGTGCCAGCAGCTTAATAGGGACAGGAAACACCGGGGAGCTGTTTTTT,CASSLIGTGNTGELFF
TRBV5-1,.,TRBD2,TRBJ2-5,TGCGCCAGCAGCTTACGCGGGAGTAGCGAGGAGACCCAGTACTTC,CASSLRGSSEETQYF
TRBV2,.,TRBD2,TRBJ2-1,TGTGCCAGCAGTGAAGGGCGGGGGTCCTACAATGAGCAGTTCTTC,CASSEGRGSYNEQFF
TRBV5-4,.,.,TRBJ2-3,TGTGCCAGCAGCTACCCACTAGGCGATACGCAGTATTTT,CASSYPLGDTQYF